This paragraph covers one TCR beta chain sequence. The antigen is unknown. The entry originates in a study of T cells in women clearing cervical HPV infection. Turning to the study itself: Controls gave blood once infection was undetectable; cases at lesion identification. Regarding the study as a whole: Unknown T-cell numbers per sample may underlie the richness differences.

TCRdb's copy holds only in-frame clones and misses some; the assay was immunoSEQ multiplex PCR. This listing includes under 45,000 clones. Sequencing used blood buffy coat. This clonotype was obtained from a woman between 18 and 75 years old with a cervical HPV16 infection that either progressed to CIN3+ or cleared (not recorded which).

CDR3 in amino acids: CASSPRNEKLFF. CDR3 DNA, as far as it was read: TGTGCCAGTAGTCCGCGCAATGAAAAA. The chain employs TRBV19 and TRBJ1-4; D is unclear. The read ends 3 residues early relative to the CDR3; the germline J gene fills the gap. Trimming took off 5 bases at V and 5 bases at J, with 6 bases between the two ends. Germline V lookup: CDR1 LNHDA, CDR2 SQIVND (reference sequence). The CDR3 has 12 residues.